Below, 30 T cell receptor beta chains from the same sample are listed, as sequenced in a study of T cell responses to AZD1222 COVID-19 vaccine (dated by TCRdb to the early 2020s). Library construction relied on the immunoSEQ multiplex PCR assay. The immuneACCESS repertoire file appears here via TCRdb, limited to in-frame rearrangements. These files lack a portion of the clones; in checked studies, under half of the deficit traces to unresolved V genes, and the cause of the others is not known. Within this sample are about 160,000 clones, with roughly 90% of them counted one time only. The ten largest clones capture approximately 4.3% of the sample. The intended sense of this specimen's time point label: about 28 days (+/-7) after the second vaccine dose. The specimen was peripheral blood, collected 28 days after the second AZD1222 dose. These receptors came from an adult who received the AZD1222 COVID-19 vaccine.

This rearrangement joins TRBV2 to TRBJ1-2; D gene uncertain. The CDR3 is made up of 10 amino acids. Trimming took 10 bases from V and 7 from J, leaving 10 bases between them. Germline CDR1 reads SNHLY; CDR2 reads FYNNEI. The CDR3 DNA reads as TGTGCCATCGGGAGCGGTGGCTACACCTTC. Translated, it gives CAIGSGGYTF.

The rearrangement joins TRBV9 to TRBJ2-7; the D gene could be TRBD1 or TRBD2 (5 bases each). The CDR3 is 15 residues long. Germline CDR1 is SGDLS and CDR2 is YYNGEE. Trimming left V 1 base short and J 0 bases short, with 11 bases between. CDR3 nucleotides: TGTGCCAGCAGCGTACTCCCGGGGACCTCCTACGAGCAGTACTTC. Protein sequence: CASSVLPGTSYEQYF.

This sequence joins TRBV6-5 and TRBJ1-1; D unresolved. Per the germline V gene, CDR1 is MNHEY and CDR2 is SVGAGI. V lost 7 bases and J 1 base, leaving 13 bases between the germline ends. CDR3 length: 14 amino acids. CDR3 loop: CASKLLGGNTEAFF. As DNA, the CDR3 is TGTGCCAGCAAGCTTCTGGGCGGGAACACTGAAGCTTTCTTT.

This chain links TRBV2 with TRBJ1-2, with D uncertain. Germline V CDR1 and CDR2: SNHLY, FYNNEI. Trimming took 6 bases from V and 5 from J, leaving 10 bases between them. The CDR3 loop spans 12 amino acids. For the CDR3, the DNA is TGTGCCAGCAGGGGCCTAACTTATGGCTACACCTTC. It yields the protein CASRGLTYGYTF.

The rearrangement joins TRBV14 to TRBJ1-1, with D possibly being TRBD1 (5 bases). Germline values: CDR1 SGHDN, CDR2 FVKESK. The V end was cut by 2 bases, the J end by 3 bases, with 13 bases between. The length of the CDR3 is 15 residues. CDR3 sequence (DNA): TGTGCCAGCAGCCAATTAATCAGGGTGGACACTGAAGCTTTCTTT. Amino acid sequence: CASSQLIRVDTEAFF.

The rearrangement uses TRBV2 and TRBJ1-4, with D possibly TRBD1 on 5 matching bases. Trimming shortened V by 6 bases and J by 8 bases, and 16 bases separated the two germline ends. Per germline, CDR1 SNHLY and CDR2 FYNNEI. The CDR3 loop spans 14 amino acids. The CDR3 nucleotides read TGTGCCAGCAGCGGGACCCAAGGGAGGGAAAAACTGTTTTTT. It codes for CASSGTQGREKLFF.

This rearrangement joins TRBV7-9 to TRBJ1-2; D remains ambiguous. In germline, CDR1 is SEHNR, CDR2 FQNEAQ (reference sequence). Trimming took 5 bases from V and 2 from J, leaving 15 bases between them. The CDR3 loop spans 15 amino acids. CDR3 sequence reads: CASSRNPGFNYGYTF. CDR3 DNA: TGTGCCAGCAGCCGTAACCCCGGTTTCAACTATGGCTACACCTTC.

CDR3: CASTPSGGGSYEQYF. The CDR3 DNA reads as TGTGCCAGTACCCCCTCGGGAGGAGGCTCCTACGAGCAGTACTTC. This chain joins TRBV19 and TRBJ2-7; TRBD2 matches at 7 bases. The CDR3 is 15 residues long. The trim removed 7 bases at V and 0 bases at J, leaving 9 bases unmatched. Germline CDR1 and CDR2: LNHDA and SQIVND (reference sequence).

This chain uses TRBV6-5 with TRBJ1-1; D gene ambiguous. V shed 4 bases and J shed 1 base, with 10 bases lying between them. There are 14 residues in the CDR3. CDR1 is MNHEY and CDR2 is SVGAGI in the germline V gene. CDR3 nucleotide sequence: TGTGCCAGCAGTTCTCCCGGGAGGAACACTGAAGCTTTCTTT. Translating it yields CASSSPGRNTEAFF.

In this sample, this clone turned up a few times. The chain links TRBV11-3 to TRBJ1-5, with TRBD1 matching over 7 bases. The CDR3 totals 20 residues. J lost 0 bases, V lost 0 bases, and 14 bases had no gene match. CDR1 and CDR2 (germline): SGHNT, YENEEA. CDR3 in amino acids: CASSLERDSQIKYSNQPQHF. The CDR3 DNA reads as TGTGCCAGCAGCTTAGAACGGGACAGCCAGATTAAGTATAGCAATCAGCCCCAGCATTTT.

The CDR3 sequence: CASSVVAGPTYGYTF. The CDR3 DNA reads TGTGCCAGCAGCGTAGTGGCGGGTCCTACCTATGGCTACACCTTC. The gene calls are TRBV9 and TRBJ1-2; D call uncertain. The V gene lost 0 bases and the J gene lost 4 bases, with 13 bases spanning the gap. The CDR3 sequence is 15 residues long. Germline loops: CDR1 SGDLS, CDR2 YYNGEE.

The genes are TRBV19 and TRBJ1-6; D is possibly TRBD1 (6 bases). CDR3 size: 13 residues. The V gene's germline CDR1 is LNHDA and CDR2 SQIVND (reference sequence). V gave up 7 bases and J gave up 9 bases, with 13 bases separating them. This chain's CDR3 is CASNTGGGSPLHF. CDR3 nucleotide sequence: TGTGCCAGTAACACCGGGGGCGGTTCACCCCTCCACTTT.

The CDR3 coding sequence is TGTGCCAGCAGCTTGGATACAGGGTTCCTCAGCTACACCTTC. Amino acid sequence: CASSLDTGFLSYTF. The chain has TRBV7-9 and TRBJ1-2; possible D gene TRBD1, 6 bases. Germline lookup yields CDR1 SEHNR and CDR2 FQNEAQ (reference sequence). V dropped 3 bases and J dropped 9 bases, with 17 bases sitting between them. The CDR3 consists of 14 residues.

This clone was picked up one time. This sequence joins TRBV27 and TRBJ1-5; D is perhaps TRBD1 (5 bases). From germline, CDR1 is MNHEY and CDR2 SMNVEV (reference sequence). Trimming pared 6 bases from V and 4 bases from J, leaving 16 bases between. The CDR3 contains 15 residues. As DNA, the CDR3 is TGTGCCAGCAGGGGTTTTGGGGACGGAAATCAGCCCCAGCATTTT. Translating gives CASRGFGDGNQPQHF.

V is TRBV7-2 and J is TRBJ1-6, with a weak D call TRBD1 (6 bases). The CDR3 covers 18 residues. Per germline, CDR1 SGHTA and CDR2 FQGNSA. Trimming shortened V by 0 bases and J by 7 bases, and 19 bases separated the two germline ends. The CDR3 sequence is CASSLARVRGGGNSPLHF. The CDR3 DNA reads as TGTGCCAGCAGCTTAGCCCGGGTTCGAGGGGGTGGGAATTCACCCCTCCACTTT.

About this clone itself: This sample includes further DNA sequences coding for the same CDR3. The chain has TRBV19 and TRBJ2-7; maybe TRBD2 (6 bases). Looked up from germline, CDR1 is LNHDA and CDR2 is SQIVND (reference sequence). This CDR3 comprises 12 residues. V was clipped by 3 bases and J by 4 bases, with 7 bases between them. The CDR3, as DNA: TGTGCCAGTAGTATCGGGGGATACGAGCAGTACTTC. The encoded protein is CASSIGGYEQYF.

Comments on this clone: The same CDR3 also results from other DNA sequences found in this sample. The CDR3 sequence: CASSLGGLNTEAFF. CDR3 sequence (DNA): TGCGCCAGCAGCTTGGGAGGATTAAACACTGAAGCTTTCTTT. The V call is TRBV5-1, the J call TRBJ1-1, with D uncertain. The CDR3 length is 14 residues. Trimming took off 0 bases at V and 2 bases at J, with 8 bases between the two ends. Germline V lookup: CDR1 SGHRS, CDR2 YFSETQ.

The gene calls are TRBV30 and TRBJ2-3; D possibly corresponds to TRBD2 (6 bases). The CDR3 is 14 amino acids. The V gene lost 0 bases and the J gene lost 3 bases, with 10 bases spanning the gap. CDR1 and CDR2 (germline): GTSNPN, SVGIG (reference sequence). CDR3: CAWSVGGGTDTQYF. The CDR3 coding sequence is TGTGCCTGGAGTGTTGGGGGAGGAACAGATACGCAGTATTTT.

This clone was detected only once. Other DNA variants within this sample encode the same CDR3. The V gene is TRBV19, the J gene TRBJ1-1, with no clear D. V lost 0 bases to trimming and J lost 0 bases, with 2 bases between them. Looked up from germline, CDR1 is LNHDA and CDR2 is SQIVND (reference sequence). This CDR3 is 13 amino acids long. This CDR3 is CASSIDVNTEAFF. The DNA for the CDR3 is TGTGCCAGTAGTATAGATGTGAACACTGAAGCTTTCTTT.

The V and J genes are TRBV6-2 or TRBV6-3 and TRBJ1-2; D unclear. This CDR3 spans 13 amino acids. Trimming pared 2 bases from V and 4 bases from J, leaving 8 bases between. Per germline, CDR1 MNHEY and CDR2 SVGEGT. The CDR3 loop reads CASSYAQFYGYTF. DNA for the CDR3: TGTGCCAGCAGTTACGCACAGTTCTATGGCTACACCTTC.

This clone occurred once. The chain couples TRBV30 to TRBJ1-3, with D uncertain. The germline V and J ends were trimmed by 3 bases and 4 bases, with 13 bases remaining between them. Germline V CDR1 and CDR2: GTSNPN, SVGIG (reference sequence). The length of the CDR3 is 14 residues. The CDR3 is CAWSLGRAGNTIYF. The DNA of the CDR3 is TGTGCCTGGAGCCTCGGGAGGGCGGGAAACACCATATATTTT.

This chain uses TRBV12-3 or TRBV12-4 with TRBJ1-2, with D uncertain. This CDR3 is 13 amino acids long. V lost 6 bases and J 12 bases, leaving 20 bases between the germline ends. Here the CDR3 DNA reads TGTGCCAGCAGGATTACCACAGACGGCGATGACACCTTC. Encoded protein: CASRITTDGDDTF.

The CDR3 is CASRGQGARNQPQHF. CDR3 coding DNA: TGTGCCAGCAGAGGACAGGGGGCTCGCAATCAGCCCCAGCATTTT. The rearrangement links TRBV5-8 to TRBJ1-5, with 11 bases fitting TRBD1. The CDR3 runs to 15 residues. The V and J ends lost 5 bases and 2 bases, in that order; junction bases with no gene match: 3. The germline CDR1 and CDR2 sequences are SGHTS and YDEGEE.

This chain joins TRBV30 and TRBJ2-3; D is unclear. V was clipped by 0 bases and J by 11 bases, with 12 bases between them. The germline gives CDR1 GTSNPN, CDR2 SVGIG (reference sequence). The length of the CDR3 is 12 residues. CDR3 loop: CAWSVRLKQQYF. In nucleotides, the CDR3 is TGTGCCTGGAGTGTACGACTTAAGCAGCAGTATTTT.

The V gene is TRBV7-9, the J gene TRBJ1-1; 7 positions match TRBD1. The CDR3 is made up of 13 amino acids. J gave up 3 bases and V 5 bases, and 3 bases lay outside the gene matches. CDR1 and CDR2 from the germline V gene are SEHNR and FQNEAQ (reference sequence). Here the CDR3 DNA reads TGTGCCAGCAGCGTCAGGGGGGACACTGAAGCTTTCTTT. It yields the protein CASSVRGDTEAFF.

This clone was counted between two and nine times. V gene TRBV27 combines with J gene TRBJ2-2; no definite D call. There are 14 residues in the CDR3. Germline loops: CDR1 MNHEY, CDR2 SMNVEV (reference sequence). Trimming shortened V by 1 base and J by 5 bases, and 8 bases separated the two germline ends. For the CDR3, the DNA is TGTGCCAGCAGTTTATTTTGGGAAACCGGGGAGCTGTTTTTT. It is translated as CASSLFWETGELFF.

The rearrangement joins TRBV5-8 to TRBJ2-3; D remains ambiguous. The CDR3 length is 14 residues. Germline-derived CDR1 and CDR2 are SGHTS and YDEGEE. Trimming took off 4 bases at V and 4 bases at J, with 13 bases between the two ends. CDR3 DNA: TGTGCCAGCAGCCCCGGGCAGCTGGCAGATACGCAGTATTTT. It is translated as CASSPGQLADTQYF.

The V gene is TRBV5-1, the J gene TRBJ2-3; 7 bases agree with TRBD2. Germline assignment: CDR1 SGHRS and CDR2 YFSETQ. Trimming took 0 bases from V and 0 from J; bases not matched to a gene: 10. The CDR3 extends over 18 amino acids. CDR3 coding DNA: TGCGCCAGCAGCTTGGCCGGGGCCAGCGGGGTAAGCACAGATACGCAGTATTTT. The encoded protein is CASSLAGASGVSTDTQYF.

The chain couples TRBV6-5 to TRBJ1-1; 8 bases are shared with TRBD1. Per germline, CDR1 MNHEY and CDR2 SVGAGI. The CDR3 length is 15 residues. J lost 7 bases, V lost 6 bases, and 13 bases had no gene match. The CDR3 sequence is CASSKETGVRVEAFF. The CDR3 nucleotides are TGTGCCAGCAGCAAGGAGACAGGGGTTCGGGTTGAAGCTTTCTTT.

This sequence joins TRBV30 and TRBJ1-1; no clear D gene. Per the germline V gene, CDR1 is GTSNPN and CDR2 is SVGIG (reference sequence). This CDR3 contains 11 residues. Trimming cost V 8 bases and J 2 bases, with 9 bases left between them. CDR3 DNA: TGTGCCCTCCGGTTTAACACTGAAGCTTTCTTT. This codes for CALRFNTEAFF.